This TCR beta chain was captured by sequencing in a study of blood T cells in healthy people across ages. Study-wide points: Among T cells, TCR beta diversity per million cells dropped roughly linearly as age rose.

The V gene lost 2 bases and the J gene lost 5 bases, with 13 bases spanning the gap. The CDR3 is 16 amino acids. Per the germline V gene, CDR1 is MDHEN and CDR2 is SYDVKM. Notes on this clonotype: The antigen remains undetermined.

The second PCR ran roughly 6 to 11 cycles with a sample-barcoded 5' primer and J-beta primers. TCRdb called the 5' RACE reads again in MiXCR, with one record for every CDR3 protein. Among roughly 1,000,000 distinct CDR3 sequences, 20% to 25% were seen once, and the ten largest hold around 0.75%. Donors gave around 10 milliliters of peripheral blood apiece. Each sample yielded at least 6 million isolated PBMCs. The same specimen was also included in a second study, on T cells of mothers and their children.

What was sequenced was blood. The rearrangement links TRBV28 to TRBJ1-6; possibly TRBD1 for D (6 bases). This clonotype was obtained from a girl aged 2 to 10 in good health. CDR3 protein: CASSLAGAQNNSPLHF. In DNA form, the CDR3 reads TGTGCCAGCAGTTTAGCGGGGGCCCAGAATAATTCACCCCTCCACTTT. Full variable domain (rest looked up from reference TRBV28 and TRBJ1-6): DVKVTQSSRYLVKRTGEKVFLECVQDMDHENMFWYRQDPGLGLRLIYFSYDVKMKEKGDIPEGYSVSREKKERFSLILESASTNQTSMYLCASSLAGAQNNSPLHFGNGTRLTVT.